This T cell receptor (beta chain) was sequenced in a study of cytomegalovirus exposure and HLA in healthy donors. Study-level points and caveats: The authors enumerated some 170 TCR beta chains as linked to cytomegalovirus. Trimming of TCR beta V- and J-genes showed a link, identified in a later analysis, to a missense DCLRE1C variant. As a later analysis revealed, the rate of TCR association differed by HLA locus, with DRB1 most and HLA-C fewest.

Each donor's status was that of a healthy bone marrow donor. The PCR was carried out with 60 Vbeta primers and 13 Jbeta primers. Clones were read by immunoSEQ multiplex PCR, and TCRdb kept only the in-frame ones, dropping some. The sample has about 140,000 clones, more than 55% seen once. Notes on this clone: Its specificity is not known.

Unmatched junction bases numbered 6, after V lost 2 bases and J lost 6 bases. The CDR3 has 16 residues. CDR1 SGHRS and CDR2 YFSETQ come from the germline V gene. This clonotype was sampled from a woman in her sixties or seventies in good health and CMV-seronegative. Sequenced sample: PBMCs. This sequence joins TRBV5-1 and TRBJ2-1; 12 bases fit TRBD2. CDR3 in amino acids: CASSFLAGGPGNEQFF. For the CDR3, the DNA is TGCGCCAGCAGCTTTCTAGCGGGGGGGCCTGGCAATGAGCAGTTCTTC.